This T cell receptor beta chain was identified during a study of shared clonotypes between healthy human individuals (dated by TCRdb to 2019 to 2021). With regard to the full study: Three men and a couple of women, aged 18 to 49 years, made up the cohort. Each donor's leukapheresis produced roughly between roughly 0.85 and 9.5 billion PBMCs. The study deeply sequenced blood TCR repertoires of five healthy adults to estimate repertoire size and the extent of clonotype sharing between individuals. For each donor, CD4 naive and CD4 memory were each given three plates, CD8 naive was given two plates, and CD8 memory was given one plate. Libraries were prepared and TCR repertoires were sequenced by different laboratories using diverse techniques, in order to increase sequencing depth and limit assay-specific biases. The investigation overall reported the following: Pairwise subsampling led to the expectation that sequencing depth would affect the degree of clonotype sharing among donors. Rarefaction of sorted-subset datasets indicated incomplete sequencing despite the large sequencing depth. Estimated clonotype richness was generally larger for naive than for memory subsets. Sampling was limited to blood, and TCR repertoires in tissue likely differ from TCR repertoires in blood. Clonotypes shared by all four sorted-subset donors showed higher generation probabilities than non-shared clonotypes. Because the study included only a small number of donors, the genetic and exposure-history diversity represented was limited. About 4.5% of naive CD4, 3.5% of naive CD8, approximately 2.2% of memory CD4, and 0.4% of memory CD8 clonotypes were shared across several donors.

Of note for this clone: Its binding antigen is unknown. No much larger clonotype is one base removed from it; base qualities were not supplied.

The donors were healthy, HIV-negative adults who had no recently reported acute infections or vaccinations. All donors were Caucasian adults living in Nashville, Tennessee, USA. Magnetic negative selection was used to enrich CD4+ T cells, after which naive cells were positively selected on CD45RA and the negative fraction became the memory subset. Blood was collected by leukapheresis, and PBMCs were isolated by Ficoll-Histopaque density gradient centrifugation and then cryopreserved in liquid nitrogen vapor phase. Purity and quantity of every magnetically sorted T cell population were checked by analytical flow cytometry. Each sorted fraction had its genomic DNA isolated and then quantified by UV absorbance on a Nanodrop 2000c. V ends up 2 bases short and J 0 bases short, with an unmatched junction base count of 3. The germline V gene encodes CDR1 MNHEY and CDR2 SMNVEV (reference sequence). From its cysteine to its phenylalanine, the CDR3 spans 16 amino acids. Only the CDR3 region is kept as DNA, spanning 48 bases read in frame from base 1.

Using the deep immunoSEQ assay, multiplex PCR amplified TCR CDR3 regions from genomic DNA. Genomic DNA extracted from each cell subset was distributed evenly over all wells of several immunoSEQ 96-well plates, and each plate served as one replicate. Each replicate PCR for sorted subsets received around 210 ng genomic DNA, equal to roughly 30,000 T cell genomes. Purified libraries were quantified with a Qubit 3.0 fluorometer, sized on a Bioanalyzer 2100, and re-quantified with the KAPA Library Quantification kit. Each immunoSEQ 96-well plate was sequenced on its own single-read 150-cycle Illumina NextSeq 550 flow cell. Under the source paper's analysis protocol: Because the immunoSEQ output held only junctional sequences and lacked quality scores, the filtering could not match the filtering applied to full-length reads. Sequences were annotated with PyIR, a Python wrapper for IgBLAST v1.9, and V/J genes and CDR3 were assigned using IMGT germline references. Reads with weak V/J assignments (E-value above 1e-6), missing CDR3, stop codons, out-of-frame junctions, or ambiguous translated residues were removed. V3J clonotypes were defined by identical inferred V gene, J gene, and CDR3 amino acid sequence. The percentage overlap between two repertoires was calculated by dividing the number of shared unique clonotypes by the size of the smaller repertoire. Richness of each repertoire was evaluated using RTK rarefaction, the Chao1 estimator, and Recon v2.1 estimates of unobserved clonotypes. OLGA was used to compute generation probabilities for all TCRbeta clonotypes that the gDNA method yielded from four donors. TCRdb mirrors the immuneACCESS table, restricted to in-frame sequences. Some clones are absent from its copies; in checked studies, under half trace to an unresolved V gene, and the reason for the others is unknown. The V and J calls and clone size were taken over from that table, and D and trimming were inferred from the DNA. The sample data list millions of clones, and approximately 95% of these were observed just once. The ten largest account for 0.39% of the sample.

The receptor's source is a man between 18 and 35 years old in good health. Some clones in this sample may be carry-over from other donors' samples. Sequenced sample: naive CD4+ T cells from PBMCs. This specimen's cell subset or site label, interpreted: CD45RA+ positively selected. The chain couples TRBV27 to TRBJ2-2; the junction holds 7 bases that match TRBD2. The CDR3 here reads CASSLGEGANTGELFF. In nucleotides, the sequence is TGTGCCAGCAGTTTAGGGGAGGGAGCGAACACCGGGGAGCTGTTTTTT.